This T cell receptor beta chain was sequenced during a study of graft-versus-host responses after intestinal transplantation. Study-level background: Recipients uniformly received anti-thymocyte globulin induction, followed by tacrolimus and steroids for approximately 3 years.

The repertoire was sequenced with immunoSEQ multiplex PCR; TCRdb's copy has only in-frame clones and lacks some. The data show about 100,000 clones, about 90% seen once. Points on this clone: Its antigen is still unknown.

General study results and limits: Elevated graft-versus-host to host-versus-graft clonal ratios in allografts were recorded for patients with graft-donor T cell macrochimerism. Peak circulating GvH clone levels tracked with early post-transplant HvG declines. GvH clones surfaced in recipient marrow, some emerging earlier in ileum or blood.

The sample consisted of unstimulated CD4+ T cells sorted from spleen or lymph node cells, taken before transplant. The receptor was derived from a human donor who was the organ donor for an intestinal transplant.

Here the CDR3 reads CASSDVGYEQYF. CDR3 coding DNA: TGTGCCAGCAGTGATGTAGGCTACGAGCAGTACTTC. The rearrangement joins TRBV6-1 to TRBJ2-7; no firm D call. The V and J ends lost 3 bases and 3 bases respectively, with 6 bases between them. CDR1 MNHNS and CDR2 SASEGT come from the germline V gene. This CDR3 comprises 12 residues.